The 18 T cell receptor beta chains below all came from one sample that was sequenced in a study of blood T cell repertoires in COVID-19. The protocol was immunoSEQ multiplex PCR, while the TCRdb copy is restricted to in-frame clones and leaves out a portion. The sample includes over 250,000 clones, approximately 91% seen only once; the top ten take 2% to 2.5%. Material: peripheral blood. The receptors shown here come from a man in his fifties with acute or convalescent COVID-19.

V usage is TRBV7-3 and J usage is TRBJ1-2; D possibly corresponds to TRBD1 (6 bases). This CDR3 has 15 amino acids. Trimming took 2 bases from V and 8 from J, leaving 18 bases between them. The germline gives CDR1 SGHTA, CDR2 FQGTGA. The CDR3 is CASSLAGTPGAGYTF. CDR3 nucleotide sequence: TGTGCCAGCAGCTTAGCAGGGACACCTGGGGCGGGCTACACCTTC.

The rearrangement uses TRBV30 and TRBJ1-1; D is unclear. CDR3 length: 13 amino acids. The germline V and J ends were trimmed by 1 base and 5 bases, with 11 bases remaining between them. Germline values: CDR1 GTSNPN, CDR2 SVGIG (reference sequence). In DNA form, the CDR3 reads TGTGCCTGGAGTGAGGGCGGGTGGACTGAAGCTTTCTTT. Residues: CAWSEGGWTEAFF.

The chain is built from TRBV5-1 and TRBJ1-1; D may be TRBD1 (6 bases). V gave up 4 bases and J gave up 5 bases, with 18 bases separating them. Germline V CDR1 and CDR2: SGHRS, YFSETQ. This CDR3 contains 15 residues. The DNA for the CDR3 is TGCGCCAGCAGCCCCTTTCGGGGGGCAGGGACTGAAGCTTTCTTT. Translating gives CASSPFRGAGTEAFF.

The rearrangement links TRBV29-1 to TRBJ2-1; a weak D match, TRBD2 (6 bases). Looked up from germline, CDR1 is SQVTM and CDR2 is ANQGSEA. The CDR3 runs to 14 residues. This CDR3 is CAGSGKSSYNEQFF. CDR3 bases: TGCGCGGGGAGTGGGAAGAGCTCCTACAATGAGCAGTTCTTC.

The CDR3 DNA reads TGTGCCAGCTCACGCGAGACAGGGTTGGGTGAGCAGTTCTTC. It encodes CASSRETGLGEQFF. The V call is TRBV18, the J call TRBJ2-1; 7 bases map to TRBD1. This CDR3 is 14 amino acids long. The germline gives CDR1 KGHSH, CDR2 LQKENI. The V segment lost 4 bases and the J segment 9 bases; nucleotides outside the gene matches: 9.

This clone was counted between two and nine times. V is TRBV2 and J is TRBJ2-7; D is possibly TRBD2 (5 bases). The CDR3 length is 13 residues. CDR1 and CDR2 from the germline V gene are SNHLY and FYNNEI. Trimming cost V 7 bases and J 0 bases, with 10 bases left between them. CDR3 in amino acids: CASNLGISYEQYF. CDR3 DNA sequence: TGTGCCAGCAACCTCGGGATCTCCTACGAGCAGTACTTC.

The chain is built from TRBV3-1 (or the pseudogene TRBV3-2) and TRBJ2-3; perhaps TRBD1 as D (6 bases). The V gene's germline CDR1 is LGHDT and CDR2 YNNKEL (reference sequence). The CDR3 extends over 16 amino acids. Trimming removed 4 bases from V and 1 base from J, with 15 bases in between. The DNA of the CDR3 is TGTGCCAGCAGCCCAACAGGGAGAGGTCGCACAGATACGCAGTATTTT. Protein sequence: CASSPTGRGRTDTQYF.

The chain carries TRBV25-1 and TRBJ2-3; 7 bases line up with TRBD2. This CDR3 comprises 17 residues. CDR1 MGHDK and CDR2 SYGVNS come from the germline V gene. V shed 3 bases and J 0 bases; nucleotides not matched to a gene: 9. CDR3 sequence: CASSEAGGGRSTDTQYF. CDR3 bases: TGTGCCAGCAGTGAGGCCGGGGGAGGGCGAAGCACAGATACGCAGTATTTT.

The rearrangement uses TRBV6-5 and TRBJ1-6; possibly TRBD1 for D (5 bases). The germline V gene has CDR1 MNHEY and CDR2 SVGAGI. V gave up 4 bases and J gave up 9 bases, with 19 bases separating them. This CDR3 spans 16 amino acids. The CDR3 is CASSSRGHSTGSPLHF. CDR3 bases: TGTGCCAGCAGTTCACGAGGACACTCAACGGGTTCACCCCTCCACTTT.

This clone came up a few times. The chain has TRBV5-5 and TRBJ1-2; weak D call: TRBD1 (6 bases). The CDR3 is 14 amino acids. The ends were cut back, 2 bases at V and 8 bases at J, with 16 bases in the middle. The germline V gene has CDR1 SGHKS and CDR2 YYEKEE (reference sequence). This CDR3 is CASSFKDSPRGYTF. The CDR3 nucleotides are TGTGCCAGCAGCTTCAAGGACAGCCCAAGGGGCTACACCTTC.

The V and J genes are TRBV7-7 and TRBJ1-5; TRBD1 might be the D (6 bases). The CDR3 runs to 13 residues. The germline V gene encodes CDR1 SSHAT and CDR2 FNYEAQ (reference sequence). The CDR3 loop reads CARSDSLNQPQHF. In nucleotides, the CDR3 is TGTGCTAGATCGGACAGTCTCAATCAGCCCCAGCATTTT.

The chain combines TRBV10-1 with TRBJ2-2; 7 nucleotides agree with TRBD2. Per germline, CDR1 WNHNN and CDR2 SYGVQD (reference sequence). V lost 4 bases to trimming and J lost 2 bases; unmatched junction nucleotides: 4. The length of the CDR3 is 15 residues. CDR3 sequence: CASSGGDYNTGELFF. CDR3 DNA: TGCGCCAGCAGTGGAGGGGACTACAACACCGGGGAGCTGTTTTTT.

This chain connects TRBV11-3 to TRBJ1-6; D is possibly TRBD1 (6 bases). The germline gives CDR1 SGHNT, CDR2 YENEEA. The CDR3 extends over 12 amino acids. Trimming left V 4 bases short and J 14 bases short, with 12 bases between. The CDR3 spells CASSSGAGALHF. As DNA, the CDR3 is TGTGCCAGCAGCTCGGGGGCGGGGGCCCTCCACTTT.

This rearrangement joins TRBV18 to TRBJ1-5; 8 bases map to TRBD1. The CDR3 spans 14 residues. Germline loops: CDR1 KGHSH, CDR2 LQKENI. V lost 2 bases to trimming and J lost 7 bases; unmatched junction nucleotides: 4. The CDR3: CASSPGQGKQPQHF. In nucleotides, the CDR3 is TGTGCCAGCTCACCAGGACAGGGAAAACAGCCCCAGCATTTT.

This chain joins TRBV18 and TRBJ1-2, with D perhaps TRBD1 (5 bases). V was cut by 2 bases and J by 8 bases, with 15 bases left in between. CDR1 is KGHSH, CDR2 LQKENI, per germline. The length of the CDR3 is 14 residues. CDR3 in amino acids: CASSPGASSSGYTF. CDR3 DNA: TGTGCCAGCTCACCAGGGGCAAGTTCCAGCGGCTACACCTTC.

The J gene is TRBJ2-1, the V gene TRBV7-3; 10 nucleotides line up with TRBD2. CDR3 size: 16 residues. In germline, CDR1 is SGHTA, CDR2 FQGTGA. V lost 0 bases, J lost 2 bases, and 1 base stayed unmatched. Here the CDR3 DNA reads TGTGCCAGCAGCTTAACTAGCGGGGGGCCCTACAATGAGCAGTTCTTC. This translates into CASSLTSGGPYNEQFF. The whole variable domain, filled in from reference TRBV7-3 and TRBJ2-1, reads GAGVSQTPSNKVTEKGKYVELRCDPISGHTALYWYRQSLGQGPEFLIYFQGTGAADDSGLPNDRFFAVRPEGSVSTLKIQRTERGDSAVYLCASSLTSGGPYNEQFFGPGTRLTVL.

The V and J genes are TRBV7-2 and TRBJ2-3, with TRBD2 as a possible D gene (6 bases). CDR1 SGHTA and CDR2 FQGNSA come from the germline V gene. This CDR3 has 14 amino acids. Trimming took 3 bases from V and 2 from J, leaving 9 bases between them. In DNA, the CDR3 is TGTGCCAGCAGCTTCGGAGGGTACACAGATACGCAGTATTTT. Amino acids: CASSFGGYTDTQYF.

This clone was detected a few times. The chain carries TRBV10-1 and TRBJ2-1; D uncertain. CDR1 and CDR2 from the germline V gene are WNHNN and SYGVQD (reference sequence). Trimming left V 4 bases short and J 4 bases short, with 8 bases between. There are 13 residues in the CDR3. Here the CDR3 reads CASSASLYNEQFF. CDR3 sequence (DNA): TGCGCCAGCAGTGCGAGCTTATACAATGAGCAGTTCTTC.